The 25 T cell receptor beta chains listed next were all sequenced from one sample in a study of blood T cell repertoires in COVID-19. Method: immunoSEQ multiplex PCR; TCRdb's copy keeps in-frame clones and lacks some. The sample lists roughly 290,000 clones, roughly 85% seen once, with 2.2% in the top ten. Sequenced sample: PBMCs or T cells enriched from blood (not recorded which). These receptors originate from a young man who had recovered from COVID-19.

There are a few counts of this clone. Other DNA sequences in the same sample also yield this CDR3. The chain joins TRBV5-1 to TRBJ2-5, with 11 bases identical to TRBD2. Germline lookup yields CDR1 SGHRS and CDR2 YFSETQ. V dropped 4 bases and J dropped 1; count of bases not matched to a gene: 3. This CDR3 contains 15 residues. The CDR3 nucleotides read TGCGCCAGCAGCCTGACTAGCGGGGTCCAAGAGACCCAGTACTTC. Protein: CASSLTSGVQETQYF. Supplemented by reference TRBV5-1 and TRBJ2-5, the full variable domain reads KAGVTQTPRYLIKTRGQQVTLSCSPISGHRSVSWYQQTPGQGLQFLFEYFSETQRNKGNFPGRFSGRQFSNSRSEMNVSTLELGDSALYLCASSLTSGVQETQYFGPGTRLLVL.

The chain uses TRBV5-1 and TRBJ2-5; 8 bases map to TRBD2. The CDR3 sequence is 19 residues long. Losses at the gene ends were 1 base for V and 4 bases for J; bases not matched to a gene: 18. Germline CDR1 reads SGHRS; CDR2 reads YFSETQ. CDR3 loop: CASSLTYVQTGRDRETQYF. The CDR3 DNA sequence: TGCGCCAGCAGCTTGACCTATGTACAGACCGGGAGGGACCGAGAGACCCAGTACTTC.

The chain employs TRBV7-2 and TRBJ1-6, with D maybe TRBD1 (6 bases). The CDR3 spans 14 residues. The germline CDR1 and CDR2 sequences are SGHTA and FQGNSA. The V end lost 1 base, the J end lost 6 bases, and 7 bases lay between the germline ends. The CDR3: CASSLVGANSPLHF. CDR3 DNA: TGTGCCAGCAGCTTAGTGGGGGCTAATTCACCCCTCCACTTT. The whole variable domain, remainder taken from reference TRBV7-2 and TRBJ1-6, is GAGVSQSPSNKVTEKGKDVELRCDPISGHTALYWYRQSLGQGLEFLIYFQGNSAPDKSGLPSDRFSAERTGGSVSTLTIQRTQQEDSAVYLCASSLVGANSPLHFGNGTRLTVT.

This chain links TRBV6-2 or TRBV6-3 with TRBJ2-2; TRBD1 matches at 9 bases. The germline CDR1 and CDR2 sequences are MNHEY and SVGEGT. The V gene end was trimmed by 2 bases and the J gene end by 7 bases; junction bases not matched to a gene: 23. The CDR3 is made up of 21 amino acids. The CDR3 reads CASSYPRQGGQGAITVGELFF. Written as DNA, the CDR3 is TGTGCCAGCAGTTACCCACGACAGGGGGGACAAGGTGCTATTACGGTCGGGGAGCTGTTTTTT.

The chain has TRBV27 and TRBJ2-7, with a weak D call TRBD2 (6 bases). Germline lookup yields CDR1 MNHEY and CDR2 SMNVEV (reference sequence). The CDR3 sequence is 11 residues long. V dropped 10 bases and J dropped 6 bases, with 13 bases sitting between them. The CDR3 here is CATTRGAEQYF. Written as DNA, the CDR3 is TGTGCCACAACACGCGGGGCCGAGCAGTACTTC.

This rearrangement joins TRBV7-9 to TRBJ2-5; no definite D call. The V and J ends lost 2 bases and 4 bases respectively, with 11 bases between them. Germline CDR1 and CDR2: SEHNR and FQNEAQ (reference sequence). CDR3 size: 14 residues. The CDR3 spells CASSLYGARETQYF. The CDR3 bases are TGTGCCAGCAGCTTATATGGAGCACGAGAGACCCAGTACTTC.

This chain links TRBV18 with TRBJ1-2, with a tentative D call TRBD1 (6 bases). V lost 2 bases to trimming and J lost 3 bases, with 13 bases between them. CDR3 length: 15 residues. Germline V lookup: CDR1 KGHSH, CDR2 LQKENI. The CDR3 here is CASSPTGPEDYGYTF. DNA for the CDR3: TGTGCCAGCTCACCAACAGGGCCCGAAGACTATGGCTACACCTTC.

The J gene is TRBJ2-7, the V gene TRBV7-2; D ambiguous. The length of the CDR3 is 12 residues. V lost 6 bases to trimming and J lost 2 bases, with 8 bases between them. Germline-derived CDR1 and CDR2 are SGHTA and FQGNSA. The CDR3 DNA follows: TGTGCCAGCAGGATAGACACCTACGAGCAGTACTTC. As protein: CASRIDTYEQYF. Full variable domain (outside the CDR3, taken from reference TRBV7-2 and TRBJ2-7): GAGVSQSPSNKVTEKGKDVELRCDPISGHTALYWYRQSLGQGLEFLIYFQGNSAPDKSGLPSDRFSAERTGGSVSTLTIQRTQQEDSAVYLCASRIDTYEQYFGPGTRLTVT.

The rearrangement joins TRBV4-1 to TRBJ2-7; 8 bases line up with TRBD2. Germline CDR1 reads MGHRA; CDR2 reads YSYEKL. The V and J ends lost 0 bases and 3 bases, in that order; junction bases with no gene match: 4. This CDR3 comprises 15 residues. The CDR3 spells CASSQEAGGLYEQYF. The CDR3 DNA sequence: TGCGCCAGCAGCCAAGAGGCGGGGGGTCTCTACGAGCAGTACTTC.

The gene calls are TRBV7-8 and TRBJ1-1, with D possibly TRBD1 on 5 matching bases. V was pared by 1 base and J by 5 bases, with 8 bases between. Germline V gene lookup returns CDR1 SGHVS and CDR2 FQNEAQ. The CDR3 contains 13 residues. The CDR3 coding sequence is TGTGCCAGCAGCTTAGGGGGCGAGACTGAAGCTTTCTTT. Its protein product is CASSLGGETEAFF. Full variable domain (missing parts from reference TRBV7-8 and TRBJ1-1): GAGVSQSPRYKVAKRGQDVALRCDPISGHVSLFWYQQALGQGPEFLTYFQNEAQLDKSGLPSDRFFAERPEGSVSTLKIQRTQQEDSAVYLCASSLGGETEAFFGQGTRLTVV.

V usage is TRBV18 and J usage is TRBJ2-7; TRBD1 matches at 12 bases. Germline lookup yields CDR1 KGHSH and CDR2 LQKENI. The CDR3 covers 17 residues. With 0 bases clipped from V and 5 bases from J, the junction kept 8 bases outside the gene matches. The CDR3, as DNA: TGTGCCAGCTCACCACCGAGGGGACAGGGGGCGAACAACGAGCAGTACTTC. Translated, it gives CASSPPRGQGANNEQYF.

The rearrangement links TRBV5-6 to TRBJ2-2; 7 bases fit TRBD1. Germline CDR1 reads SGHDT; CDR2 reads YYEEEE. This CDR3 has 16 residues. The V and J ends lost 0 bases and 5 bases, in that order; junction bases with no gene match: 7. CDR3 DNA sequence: TGTGCCAGCAGCTTGGGTGGGAGACAGGGAACCGGGGAGCTGTTTTTT. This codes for CASSLGGRQGTGELFF.

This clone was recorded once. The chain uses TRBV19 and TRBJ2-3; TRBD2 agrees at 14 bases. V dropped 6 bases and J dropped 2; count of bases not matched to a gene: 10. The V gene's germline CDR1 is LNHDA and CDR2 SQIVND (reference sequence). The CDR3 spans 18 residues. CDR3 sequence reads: CASSPGGLAGAYTDTQYF. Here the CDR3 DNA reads TGTGCCAGTAGCCCTGGGGGACTAGCGGGGGCTTACACAGATACGCAGTATTTT.

The chain's CDR3 is CASTSAGTPTYNEQFF. For the CDR3, the DNA is TGTGCCAGCACCTCTGCGGGGACTCCAACCTACAATGAGCAGTTCTTC. The genes are TRBV25-1 and TRBJ2-1; TRBD2 is a possible D gene (6 bases). The CDR3 is made up of 16 amino acids. The V end lost 7 bases, the J end lost 2 bases, and 18 bases lay between the germline ends. CDR1 MGHDK and CDR2 SYGVNS come from the germline V gene.

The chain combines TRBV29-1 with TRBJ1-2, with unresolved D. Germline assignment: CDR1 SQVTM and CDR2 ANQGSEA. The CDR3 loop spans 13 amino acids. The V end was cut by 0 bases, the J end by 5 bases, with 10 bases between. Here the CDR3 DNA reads TGCAGCGTTGAAGATCGGGGAGAGTATGGCTACACCTTC. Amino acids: CSVEDRGEYGYTF.

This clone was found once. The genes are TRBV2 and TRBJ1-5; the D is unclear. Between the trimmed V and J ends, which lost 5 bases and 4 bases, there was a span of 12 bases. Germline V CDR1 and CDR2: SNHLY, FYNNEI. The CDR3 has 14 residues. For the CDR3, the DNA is TGTGCCAGCAGTAACAGAGAAGCAAATCAGCCCCAGCATTTT. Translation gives CASSNREANQPQHF.

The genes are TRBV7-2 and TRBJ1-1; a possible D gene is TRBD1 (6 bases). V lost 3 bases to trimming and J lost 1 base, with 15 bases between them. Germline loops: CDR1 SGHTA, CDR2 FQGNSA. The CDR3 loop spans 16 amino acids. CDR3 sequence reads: CASSFLPTGQNTEAFF. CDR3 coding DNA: TGTGCCAGCAGCTTCCTTCCGACAGGTCAGAACACTGAAGCTTTCTTT.

The DNA for the CDR3 is TGTGCCTGGACTATGGGACAGCTCCTTGGGGGCTACACCTTC. This translates into CAWTMGQLLGGYTF. The V call is TRBV30, the J call TRBJ1-2; 7 nucleotides match TRBD1. J lost 8 bases, V lost 4 bases, and 13 bases had no gene match. The CDR3 is 14 amino acids. Germline V gene data show CDR1 as GTSNPN and CDR2 as SVGIG (reference sequence).

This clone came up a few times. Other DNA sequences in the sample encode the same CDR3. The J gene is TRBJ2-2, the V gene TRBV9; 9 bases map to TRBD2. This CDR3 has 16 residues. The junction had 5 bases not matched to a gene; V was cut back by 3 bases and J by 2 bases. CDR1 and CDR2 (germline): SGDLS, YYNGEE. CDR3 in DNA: TGTGCCAGCAGCGCCAGCGGGGGGCCTAACACCGGGGAGCTGTTTTTT. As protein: CASSASGGPNTGELFF.

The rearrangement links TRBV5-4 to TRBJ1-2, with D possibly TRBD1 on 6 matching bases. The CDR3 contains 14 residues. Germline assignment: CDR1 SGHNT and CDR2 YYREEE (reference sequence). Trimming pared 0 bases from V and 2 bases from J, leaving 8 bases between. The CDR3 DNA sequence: TGTGCCAGCAGCTTGGACAGGGAAAACTATGGCTACACCTTC. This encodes CASSLDRENYGYTF.

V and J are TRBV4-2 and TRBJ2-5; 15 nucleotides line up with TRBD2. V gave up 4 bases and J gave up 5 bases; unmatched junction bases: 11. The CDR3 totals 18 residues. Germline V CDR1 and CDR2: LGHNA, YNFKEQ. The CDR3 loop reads CASSPGTSGGPWGETQYF. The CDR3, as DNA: TGTGCCAGCAGCCCCGGGACTAGCGGGGGGCCATGGGGCGAGACCCAGTACTTC.

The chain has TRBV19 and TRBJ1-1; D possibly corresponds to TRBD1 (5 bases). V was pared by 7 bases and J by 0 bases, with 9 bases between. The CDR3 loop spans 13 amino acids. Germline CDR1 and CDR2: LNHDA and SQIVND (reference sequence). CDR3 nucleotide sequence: TGTGCCAGTAAGCGACAGATGAACACTGAAGCTTTCTTT. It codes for CASKRQMNTEAFF.

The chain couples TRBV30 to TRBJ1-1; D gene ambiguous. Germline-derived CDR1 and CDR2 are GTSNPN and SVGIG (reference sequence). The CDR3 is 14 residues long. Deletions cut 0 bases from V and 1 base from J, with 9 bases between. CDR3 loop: CAWSVLSGNTEAFF. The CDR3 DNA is TGTGCCTGGAGTGTACTATCGGGGAACACTGAAGCTTTCTTT.

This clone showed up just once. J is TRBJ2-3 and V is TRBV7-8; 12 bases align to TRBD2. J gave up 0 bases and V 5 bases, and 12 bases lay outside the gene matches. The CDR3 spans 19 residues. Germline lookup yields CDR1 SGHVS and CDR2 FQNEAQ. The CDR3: CASSDGLAGSKLSTDTQYF. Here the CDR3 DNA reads TGTGCCAGCAGCGACGGACTAGCGGGGTCCAAACTTAGCACAGATACGCAGTATTTT. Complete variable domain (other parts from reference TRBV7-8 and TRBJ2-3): GAGVSQSPRYKVAKRGQDVALRCDPISGHVSLFWYQQALGQGPEFLTYFQNEAQLDKSGLPSDRFFAERPEGSVSTLKIQRTQQEDSAVYLCASSDGLAGSKLSTDTQYFGPGTRLTVL.

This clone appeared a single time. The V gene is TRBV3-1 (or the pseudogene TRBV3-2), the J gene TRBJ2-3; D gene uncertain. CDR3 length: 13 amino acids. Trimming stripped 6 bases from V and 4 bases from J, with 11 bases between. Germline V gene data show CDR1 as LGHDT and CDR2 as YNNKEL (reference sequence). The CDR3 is CASSMTGSDTQYF. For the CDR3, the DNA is TGTGCCAGCAGTATGACTGGTTCAGATACGCAGTATTTT.